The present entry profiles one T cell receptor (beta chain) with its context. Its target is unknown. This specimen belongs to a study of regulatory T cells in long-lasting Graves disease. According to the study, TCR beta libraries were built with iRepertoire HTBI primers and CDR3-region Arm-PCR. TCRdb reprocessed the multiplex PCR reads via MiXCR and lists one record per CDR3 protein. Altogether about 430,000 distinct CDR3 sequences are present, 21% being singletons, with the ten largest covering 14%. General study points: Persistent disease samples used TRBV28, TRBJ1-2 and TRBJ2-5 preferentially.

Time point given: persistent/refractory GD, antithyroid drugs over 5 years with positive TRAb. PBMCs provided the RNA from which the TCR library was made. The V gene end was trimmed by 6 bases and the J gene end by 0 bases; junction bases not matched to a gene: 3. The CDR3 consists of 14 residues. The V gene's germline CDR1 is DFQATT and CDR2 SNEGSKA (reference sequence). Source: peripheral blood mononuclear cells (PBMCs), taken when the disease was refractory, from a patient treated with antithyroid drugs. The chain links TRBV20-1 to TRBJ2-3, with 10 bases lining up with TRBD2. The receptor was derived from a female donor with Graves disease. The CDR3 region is CSATSGISTDTQYF. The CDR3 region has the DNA TGCAGTGCCACTAGCGGGATTAGCACAGATACGCAGTATTTT.